The present TCR beta chain was sequenced within a study of response to subunit inactivated influenza vaccine. Study-wide points: That few new T cells are recruited by each seasonal influenza vaccination was the authors' suggestion.

Notes on this clonotype: What it binds is not known.

TCRdb reprocessed the RT-PCR reads with MiXCR, giving one entry per CDR3 protein. This sample has around 760,000 distinct CDR3 sequences, with approximately 15% found just once. Germline values: CDR1 SGHAT, CDR2 FQNNGV. The CDR3 runs 18 residues. Between the trimmed V and J ends, which lost 6 bases and 0 bases, there was a span of 18 bases. The sequence derives from a man in his forties or fifties who received an inactivated influenza vaccine. This sample comprised PBMCs from blood, obtained 14 to 15 days before vaccination. V and J are TRBV11-2 and TRBJ2-6, with D tentatively TRBD1 (6 bases). The CDR3 sequence: CASRRPRTADSGANVLTF. DNA for the CDR3: TGTGCCAGCAGAAGGCCCCGGACAGCAGACTCTGGGGCCAACGTCCTGACTTTC.